Given below is one T cell receptor (beta chain) in context. The record originates from a study of early T cells in non-severe SARS-CoV-2 infection. One entry per CDR3 protein results from TCRdb running MiXCR on the 5' RACE reads. The repertoire holds approximately 28,000 distinct CDR3 sequences, with under 5% as singletons. The CDR3 totals 12 residues. Between the trimmed V and J ends, which lost 6 bases and 11 bases, there was a span of 18 bases. From germline, CDR1 is GTSNPN and CDR2 SVGIG (reference sequence). Material for sequencing was whole blood. The rearrangement uses TRBV30 and TRBJ2-3; D is uncertain. This sequence originates from an adult who was a healthcare worker with PCR-confirmed SARS-CoV-2 infection or an uninfected control (not recorded which). The DNA of the CDR3 is TGTGCCTGTCACATCCCGAGCCTAGGGCAGTATTTT. Protein sequence: CACHIPSLGQYF.